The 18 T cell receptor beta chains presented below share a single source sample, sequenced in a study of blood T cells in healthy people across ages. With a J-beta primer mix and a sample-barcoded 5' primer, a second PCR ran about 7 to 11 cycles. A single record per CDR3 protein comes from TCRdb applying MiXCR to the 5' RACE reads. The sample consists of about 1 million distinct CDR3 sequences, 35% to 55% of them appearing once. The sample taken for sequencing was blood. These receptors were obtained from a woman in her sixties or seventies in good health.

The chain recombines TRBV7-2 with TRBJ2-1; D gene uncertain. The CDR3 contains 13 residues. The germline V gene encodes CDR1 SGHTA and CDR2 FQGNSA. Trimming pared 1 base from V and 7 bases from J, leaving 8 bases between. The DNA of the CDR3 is TGTGCCAGCAGCTTAGTCTATCCGAATGAGCAGTTCTTC. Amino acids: CASSLVYPNEQFF.

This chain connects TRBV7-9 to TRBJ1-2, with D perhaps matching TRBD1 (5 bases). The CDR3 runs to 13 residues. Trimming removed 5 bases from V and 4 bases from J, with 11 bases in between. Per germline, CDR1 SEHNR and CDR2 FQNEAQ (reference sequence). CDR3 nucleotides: TGTGCCAGCAGCAGGGACGGATCCTATGGCTACACCTTC. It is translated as CASSRDGSYGYTF.

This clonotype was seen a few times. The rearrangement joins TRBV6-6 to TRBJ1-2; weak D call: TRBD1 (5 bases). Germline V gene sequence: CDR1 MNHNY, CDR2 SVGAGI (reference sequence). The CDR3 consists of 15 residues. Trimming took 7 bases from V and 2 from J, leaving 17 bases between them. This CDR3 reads CASKANTGRNYGYTF. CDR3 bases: TGTGCCAGCAAGGCTAATACGGGGCGCAACTATGGCTACACCTTC.

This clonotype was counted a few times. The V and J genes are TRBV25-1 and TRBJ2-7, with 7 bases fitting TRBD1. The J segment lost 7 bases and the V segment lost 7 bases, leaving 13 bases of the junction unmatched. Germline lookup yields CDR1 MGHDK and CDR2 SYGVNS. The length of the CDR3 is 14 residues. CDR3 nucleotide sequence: TGTGCCAGCACCAGACAGGGCCCCTACAATGAGCAGTACTTC. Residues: CASTRQGPYNEQYF.

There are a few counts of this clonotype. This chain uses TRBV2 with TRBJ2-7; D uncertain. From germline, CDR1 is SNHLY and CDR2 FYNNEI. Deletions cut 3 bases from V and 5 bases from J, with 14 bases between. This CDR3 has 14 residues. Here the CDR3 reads CASSDHAPDHEQYF. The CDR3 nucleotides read TGTGCCAGCAGTGATCACGCCCCGGACCACGAGCAGTACTTC.

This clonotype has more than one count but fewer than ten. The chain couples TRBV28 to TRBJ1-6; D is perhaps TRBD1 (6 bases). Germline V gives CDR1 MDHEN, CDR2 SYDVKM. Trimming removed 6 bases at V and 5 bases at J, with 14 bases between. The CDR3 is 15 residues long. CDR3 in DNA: TGTGCCAGCAGACCCAGGGGTCAGGATAATTCACCCCTCCACTTT. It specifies CASRPRGQDNSPLHF.

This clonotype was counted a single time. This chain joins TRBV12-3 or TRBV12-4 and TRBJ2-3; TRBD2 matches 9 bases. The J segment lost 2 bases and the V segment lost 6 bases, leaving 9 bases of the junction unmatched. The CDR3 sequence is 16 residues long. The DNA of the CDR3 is TGTGCCAGCAGCCCACCTAGCGGGACGGACACAGATACGCAGTATTTT. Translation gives CASSPPSGTDTDTQYF.

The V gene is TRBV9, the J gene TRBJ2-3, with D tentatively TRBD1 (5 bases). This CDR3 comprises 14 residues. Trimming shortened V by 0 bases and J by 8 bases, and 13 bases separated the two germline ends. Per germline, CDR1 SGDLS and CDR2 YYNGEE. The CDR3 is CASSVDGQGTTQYF. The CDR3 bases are TGTGCCAGCAGCGTAGATGGGCAGGGTACTACGCAGTATTTT.

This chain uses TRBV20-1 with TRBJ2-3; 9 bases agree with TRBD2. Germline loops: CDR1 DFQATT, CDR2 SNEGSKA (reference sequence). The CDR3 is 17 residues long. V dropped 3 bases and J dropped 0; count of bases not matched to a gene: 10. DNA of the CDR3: TGCAGTGCTAGTACCCTGACTAGCGGCCCTAGCACAGATACGCAGTATTTT. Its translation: CSASTLTSGPSTDTQYF.

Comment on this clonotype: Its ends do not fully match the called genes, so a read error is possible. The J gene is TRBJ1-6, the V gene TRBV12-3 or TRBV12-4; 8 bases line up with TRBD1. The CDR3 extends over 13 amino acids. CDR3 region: CASRGQANSPPHF. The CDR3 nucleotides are TGTGCCAGCAGGGGACAGGCGAATTCACCCCCCCACTTT.

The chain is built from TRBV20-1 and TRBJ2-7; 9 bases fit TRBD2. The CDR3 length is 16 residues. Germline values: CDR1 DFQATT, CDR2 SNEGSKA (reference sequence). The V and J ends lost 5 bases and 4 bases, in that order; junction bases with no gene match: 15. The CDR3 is CSADPPGGGRGYEQYF. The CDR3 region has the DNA TGCAGTGCTGACCCCCCTGGCGGCGGGAGGGGTTACGAGCAGTACTTC.

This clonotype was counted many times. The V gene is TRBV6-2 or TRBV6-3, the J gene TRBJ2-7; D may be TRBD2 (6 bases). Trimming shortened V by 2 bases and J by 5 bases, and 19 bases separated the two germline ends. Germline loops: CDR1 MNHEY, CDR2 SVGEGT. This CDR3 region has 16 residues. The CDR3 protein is CASSYRVGQGGNEQYF. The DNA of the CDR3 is TGTGCCAGCAGTTACCGCGTCGGGCAGGGCGGGAACGAGCAGTACTTC.

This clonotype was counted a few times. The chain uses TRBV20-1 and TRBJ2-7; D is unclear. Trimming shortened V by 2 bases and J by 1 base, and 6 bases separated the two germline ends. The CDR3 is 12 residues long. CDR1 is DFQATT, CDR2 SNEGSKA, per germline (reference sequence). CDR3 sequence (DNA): TGCAGTGCTAGACATATTTCCTACGAGCAGTACTTC. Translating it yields CSARHISYEQYF.

The CDR3 is CASSQGGTGSYEQYF. In DNA, the CDR3 is TGTGCCAGCAGCCAAGGGGGGACAGGTTCCTACGAGCAGTACTTC. The chain links TRBV14 to TRBJ2-7; 8 nucleotides align to TRBD1. Germline CDR1 SGHDN, CDR2 FVKESK. J was trimmed by 1 base and V by 1 base; bases with no gene match: 3. The CDR3 contains 15 residues.

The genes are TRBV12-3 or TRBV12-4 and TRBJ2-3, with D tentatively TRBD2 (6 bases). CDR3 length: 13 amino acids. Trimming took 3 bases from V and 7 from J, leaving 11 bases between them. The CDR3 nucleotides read TGTGCCAGCAGTTTCGGGGAGGTCCATACGCAGTATTTT. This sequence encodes CASSFGEVHTQYF.

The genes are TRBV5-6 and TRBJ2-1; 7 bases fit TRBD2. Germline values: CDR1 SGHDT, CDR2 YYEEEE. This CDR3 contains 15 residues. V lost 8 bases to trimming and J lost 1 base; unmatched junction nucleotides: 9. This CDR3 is CASIAGLGSYNEQFF. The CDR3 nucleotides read TGTGCCAGTATCGCCGGACTAGGTTCCTACAATGAGCAGTTCTTC. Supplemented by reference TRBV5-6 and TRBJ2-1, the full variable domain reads DAGVTQSPTHLIKTRGQQVTLRCSPKSGHDTVSWYQQALGQGPQFIFQYYEEEERQRGNFPDRFSGHQFPNYSSELNVNALLLGDSALYLCASIAGLGSYNEQFFGPGTRLTVL.

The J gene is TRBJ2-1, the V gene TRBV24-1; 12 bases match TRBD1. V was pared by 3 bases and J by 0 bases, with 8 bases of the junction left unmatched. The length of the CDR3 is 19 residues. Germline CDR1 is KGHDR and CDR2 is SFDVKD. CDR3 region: CATSDPGQGALSSYNEQFF. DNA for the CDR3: TGTGCCACCAGTGATCCGGGACAGGGGGCCCTCAGCTCCTACAATGAGCAGTTCTTC.

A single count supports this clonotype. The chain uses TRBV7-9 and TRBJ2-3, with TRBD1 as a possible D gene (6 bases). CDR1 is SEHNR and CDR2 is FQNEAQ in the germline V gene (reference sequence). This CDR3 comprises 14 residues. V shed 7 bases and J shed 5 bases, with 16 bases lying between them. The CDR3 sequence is CASTPDSRRDTQYF. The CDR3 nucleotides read TGTGCCAGCACCCCGGACAGTCGTAGAGATACGCAGTATTTT.